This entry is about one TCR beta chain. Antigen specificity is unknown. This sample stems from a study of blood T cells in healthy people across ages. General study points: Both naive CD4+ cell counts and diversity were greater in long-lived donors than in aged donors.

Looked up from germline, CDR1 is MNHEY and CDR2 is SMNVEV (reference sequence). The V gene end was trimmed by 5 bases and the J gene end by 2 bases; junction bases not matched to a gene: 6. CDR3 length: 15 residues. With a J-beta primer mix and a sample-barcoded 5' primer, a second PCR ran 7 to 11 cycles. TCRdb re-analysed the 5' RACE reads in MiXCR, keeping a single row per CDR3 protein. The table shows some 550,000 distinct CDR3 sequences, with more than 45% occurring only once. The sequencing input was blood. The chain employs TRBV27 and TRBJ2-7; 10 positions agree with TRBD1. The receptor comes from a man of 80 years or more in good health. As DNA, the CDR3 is TGTGCCAGCAGTCCCGGGACAGGGGCGCCCTACGAGCAGTACTTC. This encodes CASSPGTGAPYEQYF.